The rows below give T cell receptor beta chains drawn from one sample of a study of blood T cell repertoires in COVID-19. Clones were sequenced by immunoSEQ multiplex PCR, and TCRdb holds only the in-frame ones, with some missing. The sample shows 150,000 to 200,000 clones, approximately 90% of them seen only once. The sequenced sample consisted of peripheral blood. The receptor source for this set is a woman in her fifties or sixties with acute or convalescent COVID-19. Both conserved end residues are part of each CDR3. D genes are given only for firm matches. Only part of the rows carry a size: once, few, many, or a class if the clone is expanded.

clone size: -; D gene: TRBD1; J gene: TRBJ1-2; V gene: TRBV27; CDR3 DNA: TGTGCCAGCAGTTCGACGACAGGGAACTATGGCTACACCTTC; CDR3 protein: CASSSTTGNYGYTF
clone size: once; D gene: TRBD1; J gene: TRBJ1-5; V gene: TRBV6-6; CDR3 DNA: TGTGCCAGCAGTCCCGGGACAGGGAAGCAGCCCCAGCATTTT; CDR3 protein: CASSPGTGKQPQHF
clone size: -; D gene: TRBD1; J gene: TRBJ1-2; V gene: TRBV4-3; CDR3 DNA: TGCGCCAGCAGCCAAGAAAGGACAGGGGTGGGTGGCTACACCTTC; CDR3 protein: CASSQERTGVGGYTF
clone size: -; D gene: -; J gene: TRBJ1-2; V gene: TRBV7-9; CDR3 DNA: TGTGCCAGCAGCTTAGGGGACGGGACTCGCGGCTACACCTTC; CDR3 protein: CASSLGDGTRGYTF
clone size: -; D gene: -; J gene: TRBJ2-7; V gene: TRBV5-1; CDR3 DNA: TGCGCCAGCAGCTTGCGGGGAGAGCAGTACTTC; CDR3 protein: CASSLRGEQYF
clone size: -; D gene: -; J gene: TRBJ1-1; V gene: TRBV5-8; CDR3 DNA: TGTGCCAGCAGCGCCGCGCGGGGAAACACTGAAGCTTTCTTT; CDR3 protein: CASSAARGNTEAFF
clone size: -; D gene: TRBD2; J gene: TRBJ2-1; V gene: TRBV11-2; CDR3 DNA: TGTGCCAGCAGCCTGAGCGGGAGGGCCGTCTACAATGAGCAGTTCTTC; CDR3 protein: CASSLSGRAVYNEQFF
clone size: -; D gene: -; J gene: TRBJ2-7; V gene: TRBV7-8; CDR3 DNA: TGTGCCAGCAGCTTAGCGCGGGAACCTCAAGGGTACGAGCAGTACTTC; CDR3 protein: CASSLAREPQGYEQYF
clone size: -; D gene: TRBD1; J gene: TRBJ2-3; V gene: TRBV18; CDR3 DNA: TGTGCCAGCTCACCAGCGACAGGGGGATATAGCACAGATACGCAGTATTTT; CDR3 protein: CASSPATGGYSTDTQYF
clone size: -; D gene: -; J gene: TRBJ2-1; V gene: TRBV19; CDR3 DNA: TGTGCCAGTAGTATAGTGCAGGGGTTCTCCTACAATGAGCAGTTCTTC; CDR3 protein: CASSIVQGFSYNEQFF
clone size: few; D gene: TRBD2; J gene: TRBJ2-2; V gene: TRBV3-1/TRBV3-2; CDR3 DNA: TGTGCCAGCAGCCAAGACGTAGCGGGAGGTACGGACACCGGGGAGCTGTTTTTT; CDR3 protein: CASSQDVAGGTDTGELFF
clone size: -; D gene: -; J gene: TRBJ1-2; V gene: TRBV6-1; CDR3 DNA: TGTGCCAGCAGTGAAGCGCTTCGAGGGCACAGGGACGGCTACACCTTC; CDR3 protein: CASSEALRGHRDGYTF
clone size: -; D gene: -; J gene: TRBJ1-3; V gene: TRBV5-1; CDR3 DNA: TGCGCCAGCAGCTCCGGGGGAAACACCATATATTTT; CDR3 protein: CASSSGGNTIYF
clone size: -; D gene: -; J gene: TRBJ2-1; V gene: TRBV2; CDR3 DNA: TGTGCCAGCAAGGACATCCTGAACTACAATGAGCAGTTCTTC; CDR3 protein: CASKDILNYNEQFF
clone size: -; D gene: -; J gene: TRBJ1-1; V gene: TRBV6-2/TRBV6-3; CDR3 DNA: TGTGCCAGCAGTTACTCTTGGTGGCCCACTGAAGCTTTCTTT; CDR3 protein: CASSYSWWPTEAFF
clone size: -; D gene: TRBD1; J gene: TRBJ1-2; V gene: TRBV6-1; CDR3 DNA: TGTGCCAGCAGTGTTTCCTCCGGGACAGGGATATTCGGCTACACCTTC; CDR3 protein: CASSVSSGTGIFGYTF
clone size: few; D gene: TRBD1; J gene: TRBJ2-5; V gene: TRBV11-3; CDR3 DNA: TGTGCCAGCAGCAAAGGGGGCTACCAAGAGACCCAGTACTTC; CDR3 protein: CASSKGGYQETQYF
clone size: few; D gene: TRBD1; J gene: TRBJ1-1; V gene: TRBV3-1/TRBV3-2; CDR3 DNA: TGTGCCAGCAGAATGACAGGGCACACTGAAGCTTTCTTT; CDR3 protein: CASRMTGHTEAFF
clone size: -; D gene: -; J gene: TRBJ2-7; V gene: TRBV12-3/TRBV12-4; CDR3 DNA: TGTGCCAGCAGTCCCAGGCCGACCGACGAGCAGTACTTC; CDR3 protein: CASSPRPTDEQYF
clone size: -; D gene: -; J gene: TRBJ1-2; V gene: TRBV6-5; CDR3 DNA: TGTGCCAGCAGTTATTCCGGAGAGACTTATGGCTACACCTTC; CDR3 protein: CASSYSGETYGYTF
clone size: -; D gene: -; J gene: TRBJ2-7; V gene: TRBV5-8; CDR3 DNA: TGTGCCAGCAGCTTGCCGAAGGGGGTTGGTGAGCAGTACTTC; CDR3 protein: CASSLPKGVGEQYF
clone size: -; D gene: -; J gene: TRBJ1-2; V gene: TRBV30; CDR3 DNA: TGTGCCTGGAGTGTTTCTACAGATGGCTACACCTTC; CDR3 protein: CAWSVSTDGYTF
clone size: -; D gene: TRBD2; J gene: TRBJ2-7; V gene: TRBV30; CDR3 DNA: TGTGCCTGGAATGGACTAGCGGGGGGCAAGCAGTACTTC; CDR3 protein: CAWNGLAGGKQYF
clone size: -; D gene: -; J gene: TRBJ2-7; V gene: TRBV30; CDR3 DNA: TGTGCCTGGAGCCCTGCAGGGAGGTGGGAGCAGTACTTC; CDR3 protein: CAWSPAGRWEQYF
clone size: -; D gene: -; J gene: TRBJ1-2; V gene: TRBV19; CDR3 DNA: TGTGCCAGTAGTCCCGTCGGGCAGGGGACTAACTATGGCTACACCTTC; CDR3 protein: CASSPVGQGTNYGYTF
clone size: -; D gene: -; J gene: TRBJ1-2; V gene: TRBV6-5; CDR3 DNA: TGTGCCAGCAGTTACCAAACGGCCGGGGAGGGCTACACCTTC; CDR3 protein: CASSYQTAGEGYTF
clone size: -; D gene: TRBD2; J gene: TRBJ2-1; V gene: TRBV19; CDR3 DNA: TGTGCCAGTAGGCAAGCGGGAGGCGCTTACAATGAGCAGTTCTTC; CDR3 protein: CASRQAGGAYNEQFF
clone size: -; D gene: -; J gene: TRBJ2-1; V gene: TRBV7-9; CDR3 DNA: TGTGCCAGCAGCGGTAAACCTGGACAAGACTGGGGCAATGAGCAGTTCTTC; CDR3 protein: CASSGKPGQDWGNEQFF
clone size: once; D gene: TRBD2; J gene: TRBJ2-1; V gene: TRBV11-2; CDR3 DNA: TGTGCCAGCAGCTTAGGGCCTAGCGGGGGGTATGAGCAGTTCTTC; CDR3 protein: CASSLGPSGGYEQFF
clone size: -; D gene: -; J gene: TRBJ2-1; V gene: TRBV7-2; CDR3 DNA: TGTGCCAGCAGCTCCAGCTCCTACAATGAGCAGTTCTTC; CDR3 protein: CASSSSSYNEQFF
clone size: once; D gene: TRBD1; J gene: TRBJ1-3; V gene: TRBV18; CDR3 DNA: TGTGCCAGCTCACCAGGATTTGCGGGACAGAGTGGAAACACCATATATTTT; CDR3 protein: CASSPGFAGQSGNTIYF
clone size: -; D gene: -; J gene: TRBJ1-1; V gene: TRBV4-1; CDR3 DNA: TGCGCCAGCAGCCAAGTGGGGGCGGTTGAAGCTTTCTTT; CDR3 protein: CASSQVGAVEAFF
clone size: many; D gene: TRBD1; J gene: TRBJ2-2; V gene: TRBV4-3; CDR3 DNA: TGCGCCAGCAGCCAAGATTCCCTGACAGGGCCCTTCACCAACGGGGAGCTGTTTTTT; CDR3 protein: CASSQDSLTGPFTNGELFF
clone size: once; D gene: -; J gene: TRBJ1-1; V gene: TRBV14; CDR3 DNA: TGTGCCAGCAGCCAAATTAGACAGAGTGAAGCTTTCTTT; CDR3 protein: CASSQIRQSEAFF
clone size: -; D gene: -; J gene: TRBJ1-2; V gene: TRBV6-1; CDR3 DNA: TGTGCCAGCAGTGAAGACGACAGTAACTATGGCTACACCTTC; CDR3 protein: CASSEDDSNYGYTF
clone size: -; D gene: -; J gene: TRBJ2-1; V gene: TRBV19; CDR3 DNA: TGTGCCAGTAGTATGGAAGCGGGTTCAAACAATGAGCAGTTCTTC; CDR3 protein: CASSMEAGSNNEQFF
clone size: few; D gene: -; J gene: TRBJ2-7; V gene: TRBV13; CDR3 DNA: TGTGCCAGCAGCTTACGCCTCGGGTCTGCCTACGAGCAGTACTTC; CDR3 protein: CASSLRLGSAYEQYF
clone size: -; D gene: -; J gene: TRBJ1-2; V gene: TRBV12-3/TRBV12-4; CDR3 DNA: TGTGCCAGCACACCAGGAAGGGGCAGTGGCTACACCTTC; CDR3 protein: CASTPGRGSGYTF
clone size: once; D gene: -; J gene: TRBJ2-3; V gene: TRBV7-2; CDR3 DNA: TGTGCCAGCAACTACTACCCATTTTTAGGCACAGATACGCAGTATTTT; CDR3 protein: CASNYYPFLGTDTQYF
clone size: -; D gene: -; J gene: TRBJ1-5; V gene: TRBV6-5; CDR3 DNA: TGTGCCAGCAGACCTATACAGGGTTGGCAGCCCCAGCATTTT; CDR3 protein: CASRPIQGWQPQHF
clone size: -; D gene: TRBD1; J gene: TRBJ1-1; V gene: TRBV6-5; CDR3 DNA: TGTGCCAGCAGGTTGGACAGGTTGAGCAATGTTGAAGCTTTCTTT; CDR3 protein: CASRLDRLSNVEAFF
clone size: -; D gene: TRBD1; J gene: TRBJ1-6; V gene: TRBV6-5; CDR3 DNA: TGTGCCAGCAGTCCGTTGGACAGGGTGAATTCACCCCTCCACTTT; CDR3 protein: CASSPLDRVNSPLHF
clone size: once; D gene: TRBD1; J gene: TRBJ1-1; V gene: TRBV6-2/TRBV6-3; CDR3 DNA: TGTGCCAGCAGTGACAGGGGGTCGGGTGAAGCTTTCTTT; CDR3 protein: CASSDRGSGEAFF
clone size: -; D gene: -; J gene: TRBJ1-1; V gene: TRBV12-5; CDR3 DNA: TGTGCTAGTGGGCCGCGAGGAGGGGCGGCTTTCTTT; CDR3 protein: CASGPRGGAAFF
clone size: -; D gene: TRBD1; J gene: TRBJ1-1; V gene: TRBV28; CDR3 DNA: TGTGCCAGCAGCCGACAGGGAGGCACTGAAGCTTTCTTT; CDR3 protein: CASSRQGGTEAFF
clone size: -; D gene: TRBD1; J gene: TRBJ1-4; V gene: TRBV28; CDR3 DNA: TGTGCCTGCAGTCTGGACAGGGGAAGAGAAAAACTGTTTTTT; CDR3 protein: CACSLDRGREKLFF
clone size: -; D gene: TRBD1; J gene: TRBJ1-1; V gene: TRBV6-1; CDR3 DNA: TGTGCCAGCAGTGACGCCGGGACAGGGAACACTGAAGCTTTCTTT; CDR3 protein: CASSDAGTGNTEAFF
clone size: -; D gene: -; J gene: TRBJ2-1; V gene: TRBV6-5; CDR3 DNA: TGTGCCAGCAGATCAGGGGTATCCTACAATGAGCAGTTCTTC; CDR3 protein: CASRSGVSYNEQFF
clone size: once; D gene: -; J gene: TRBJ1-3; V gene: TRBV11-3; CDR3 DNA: TGTGCCAGCAGTCCAGGGAAAGGAAACACCATATATTTT; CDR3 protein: CASSPGKGNTIYF
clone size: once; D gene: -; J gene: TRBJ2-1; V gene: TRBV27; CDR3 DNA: TGTGCCAGCAGTTTACGACTTTTCTACAATGAGCAGTTCTTC; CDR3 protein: CASSLRLFYNEQFF
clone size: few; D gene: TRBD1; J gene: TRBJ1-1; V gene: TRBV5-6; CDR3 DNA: TGTGCCAGCAGCTACAATCAGGGGGCTGAAGCTTTCTTT; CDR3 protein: CASSYNQGAEAFF
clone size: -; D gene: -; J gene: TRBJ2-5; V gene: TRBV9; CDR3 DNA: TGTGCCAGCAGCGTAGAGGGGAGGTTCCGGGGGGAGACCCAGTACTTC; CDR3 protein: CASSVEGRFRGETQYF
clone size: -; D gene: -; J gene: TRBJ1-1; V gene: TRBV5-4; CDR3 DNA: TGTGCCAGCAGCCCGGACCCCAGGGAGAACACTGAAGCTTTCTTT; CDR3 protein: CASSPDPRENTEAFF
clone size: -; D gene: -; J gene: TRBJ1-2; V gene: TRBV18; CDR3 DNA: TGTGCCAGCTCAGCCCTAAGCGTTGGCTACACCTTC; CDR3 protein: CASSALSVGYTF